The sequence of this T cell receptor (beta chain) was determined in a study of Graves' ophthalmopathy and Graves' hyperthyroidism (dated 2018 in TCRdb). Looking at the study overall: Peripheral blood was collected at initial diagnosis, before any treatment. TCR beta repertoire signatures were used to distinguish Graves' ophthalmopathy from Graves' hyperthyroidism and to predict progression to ophthalmopathy. In total, 120 to 150 blood samples were TCR-sequenced: around 42 ophthalmopathy, under 80 hyperthyroidism and about 17 hyperthyroidism-to-ophthalmopathy patients. To explore V-J signatures that distinguish ophthalmopathy from hyperthyroidism, a discovery set of around 100 patients was enrolled, made up of 40 to 45 with ophthalmopathy and 57 with stable hyperthyroidism. For independent validation, a separate cohort was made up of some 18 hyperthyroidism patients plus 17 patients who later progressed from hyperthyroidism to ophthalmopathy. In five or six hyperthyroidism patients, T-cell repertoires of thyroid tissue and blood were compared. Following sample collection, hyperthyroidism patients were given methimazole at a starting dose of 30 mg daily, and ophthalmopathy patients were given high-dose intravenous methylprednisolone. General conclusions and limits of the study: Most expanded thyroid clonotypes with frequency above 0.001 were also detected in blood, suggesting blood repertoires may reflect the thyroid immune response. The 13-signature model separated ophthalmopathy from stable hyperthyroidism with 87.88% sensitivity and 81.08% specificity in cross-validation, and 80%/75% in the test set. In validation, the model predicted ophthalmopathy progression with about 70% sensitivity and about 77% specificity; some 13 predicted patients were CT-confirmed with GO in a median of 6.5 months. Sample size was not predetermined statistically, and investigators were not blinded to group allocation.

As encoded in the germline V gene, CDR1 is SQVTM while CDR2 is ANQGSEA. V and J lose 3 bases and 2 bases, and a span of 7 bases separates them. Measured from the cysteine to the phenylalanine, the CDR3 is 12 residues long. The CDR3 DNA has 36 bases and is translated from base 1. TCR beta CDR3 regions were amplified from RNA transcripts for repertoire sequencing. A first-round RT-PCR used HTBI primers with the Qiagen OneStep RT-PCR kit, followed by a second-round multiplex PCR, size selection and purification. Sequencing of the libraries was carried out on an Illumina HiSeq2000 in paired-end mode with 100 bp reads. In the original analysis: SOAPnuke was used to process the reads, removing any read that contained adapters or uncalled bases, had a mean Phred below 15, or lacked an exact match to the constant primer or identifier. COPE v1.2.5 was used to merge the high-quality paired reads. Each unique nucleotide sequence was treated as a clonotype, and MiTCR v1.1 was used to align the clonotypes to the IMGT TRB V, D and J references. Analysis was restricted to V-J combinations with a frequency above 0.0001, which covered roughly 99% of repertoires. A TCR clonal expansion and chaos score per V-J combination was defined as the ratio of F50 clonal expansion to chaos observed in the TCRdist matrix. Features were reduced by Welch's t-statistics and random forest to around 13 V-J combinations, which fed a naive Bayes classifier. The Morisita-Horn index was used to measure how similar the thyroid and blood repertoires were. TCRdb trimmed the raw reads at Q25, called clones with MiXCR and kept productive beta chains. Entries are consolidated by CDR3 protein sequence, retaining the most common genes and DNA. TCRdb's processing, not the authors' own work, is the source of the V and J calls. The sample table lists fewer than 350,000 distinct CDR3 sequences, 15% to 20% of them with a count of one. Roughly an eighth of the sample goes to the ten largest clones.

This clonotype showed up just once. What antigen it recognizes has not been identified. No quality values exist for individual bases; no much larger clone is one base distant. One read alone lends weak support. Ophthalmopathy patients had moderately to severely active disease, Clinical Activity Score of at least 3, NOSPECS grade of at least 4, and disease duration under 3 months. Anyone with other autoimmune diseases, uncontrolled infections, pregnancy or lactation was excluded from the study. Clinical symptoms, serum thyroxine, TRAb, thyroid ultrasound and orbital computed tomography were used for diagnosis. PBMCs were isolated from more than 8 ml of fresh peripheral blood by Ficoll-Paque density gradient centrifugation. Total RNA was extracted with Trizol reagent and quality-checked on an Agilent 2100 Bioanalyzer.

This receptor was obtained from an adult man with Graves' ophthalmopathy. Recombination joined TRBV29-1 with TRBJ1-1; a tentative D match to TRBD1 spans 5 bases. Sequenced: peripheral blood. The CDR3 protein sequence reads: CSVEGVNTEAFF. The DNA reads as follows: TGCAGCGTTGAGGGGGTTAACACTGAAGCTTTCTTT.